Each of the 24 T cell receptor beta chains below was sequenced from the same sample in a study of blood T cell repertoires in COVID-19. Sequenced by immunoSEQ multiplex PCR; TCRdb stores in-frame clones only, minus some. The sample contains about 360,000 clones, about 87% of which appear only once. Sequences were obtained from PBMCs or T cells enriched from blood (not recorded which). Source of these receptors: a man aged 35-49 years in a cohort exposed to, infected with or recovered from COVID-19 (not recorded which).

In its sample, this clone was seen a few times. The chain carries TRBV7-3 and TRBJ1-6; D might be TRBD1 (6 bases). V dropped 4 bases and J dropped 10 bases, with 14 bases sitting between them. Germline CDR1 SGHTA, CDR2 FQGTGA. CDR3 length: 14 amino acids. As DNA, the CDR3 is TGTGCCAGCAGCTCGACAGGAGCGGTATCACCCCTCCACTTT. Its translation is CASSSTGAVSPLHF.

CDR3 nucleotide sequence: TGTGCCAGCAGTCTTGGGGTCACCGGGAATGGCTACACCTTC. Translating it yields CASSLGVTGNGYTF. The chain is built from TRBV2 and TRBJ1-2; D call uncertain. Germline V gives CDR1 SNHLY, CDR2 FYNNEI. V lost 5 bases to trimming and J lost 6 bases, with 16 bases between them. CDR3 size: 14 residues.

CDR3 bases: TGTGCCAGCTCACCACGACGGGAGCAACACACCGGGGAGCTGTTTTTT. Translated: CASSPRREQHTGELFF. V usage is TRBV18 and J usage is TRBJ2-2; D may be TRBD2 (6 bases). Germline lookup yields CDR1 KGHSH and CDR2 LQKENI. The V and J ends lost 1 base and 3 bases respectively, with 12 bases between them. The CDR3 runs to 16 residues.

CDR3 sequence reads: CASSSKDRLNTGELFF. In DNA, the CDR3 is TGTGCCAGCAGCTCGAAGGACAGGCTGAACACCGGGGAGCTGTTTTTT. The chain couples TRBV5-6 to TRBJ2-2; 7 bases agree with TRBD1. CDR3 length equals 16 residues. Germline assignment: CDR1 SGHDT and CDR2 YYEEEE. V lost 3 bases and J lost 1; bases outside the gene matches: 6.

This clone was found a few times. The gene calls are TRBV9 and TRBJ2-3, with 7 positions matching TRBD2. Trimming at V came to 3 bases and at J to 6 bases, leaving 10 bases not matched to a gene. Germline V gene sequence: CDR1 SGDLS, CDR2 YYNGEE. The CDR3 loop spans 15 amino acids. The CDR3 spells CASSAAGTKADTQYF. The CDR3 DNA is TGTGCCAGCAGCGCCGCCGGGACTAAGGCCGATACGCAGTATTTT.

V is TRBV30 and J is TRBJ2-4, with 7 bases aligning to TRBD2. J was trimmed by 8 bases and V by 4 bases; bases with no gene match: 14. Germline lookup yields CDR1 GTSNPN and CDR2 SVGIG (reference sequence). This CDR3 spans 15 amino acids. The DNA of the CDR3 is TGTGCCTGGACCCTCGGGTCCCTAGCGGAGGACATTCAGTACTTC. Its protein is CAWTLGSLAEDIQYF. The variable domain in full, with the rest retrieved from reference TRBV30 and TRBJ2-4, is SQTIHQWPATLVQPVGSPLSLECTVEGTSNPNLYWYRQAAGRGLQLLFYSVGIGQISSEVPQNLSASRPQDRQFILSSKKLLLSDSGFYLCAWTLGSLAEDIQYFGAGTRLSVL.

A note on this clone: Other nucleotide sequences in the sample specify the same CDR3. J is TRBJ1-2 and V is TRBV5-1, with D possibly being TRBD1 (6 bases). The CDR3 totals 14 residues. Germline V lookup: CDR1 SGHRS, CDR2 YFSETQ. The V end was cut by 4 bases, the J end by 2 bases, with 12 bases between. CDR3 sequence (DNA): TGCGCCAGCAGCCCCCGGGACATAAACTATGGCTACACCTTC. Its translation is CASSPRDINYGYTF.

The chain has TRBV6-5 and TRBJ1-2, with D unresolved. The CDR3 spans 14 residues. The ends were cut back, 4 bases at V and 4 bases at J, with 13 bases in the middle. Germline CDR1 reads MNHEY; CDR2 reads SVGAGI. This chain's CDR3 is CASSSSDVLYGYTF. DNA for the CDR3: TGTGCCAGCAGTTCCAGCGACGTCCTCTATGGCTACACCTTC.

The chain recombines TRBV6-5 with TRBJ1-2; 7 bases are a match to TRBD1. CDR1 MNHEY and CDR2 SVGAGI come from the germline V gene. This CDR3 is 15 amino acids long. V dropped 2 bases and J dropped 4; count of bases not matched to a gene: 7. This chain's CDR3 is CASSYALGQPYGYTF. In DNA form, the CDR3 reads TGTGCCAGCAGTTACGCCCTGGGACAGCCCTATGGCTACACCTTC.

This chain uses TRBV3-1 (or the pseudogene TRBV3-2) with TRBJ2-7; 12 bases are a match to TRBD2. CDR3 length equals 16 residues. Germline V gene lookup returns CDR1 LGHDT and CDR2 YNNKEL (reference sequence). Unmatched junction bases numbered 3, after V lost 2 bases and J lost 1 base. CDR3 in amino acids: CASSQRGLAGSYEQYF. CDR3 DNA: TGTGCCAGCAGCCAAAGAGGACTAGCGGGGTCCTACGAGCAGTACTTC.

The V and J genes are TRBV9 and TRBJ2-3; D is possibly TRBD1 (6 bases). V lost 0 bases, J lost 4 bases, and 15 bases lay in between. CDR3 length equals 16 residues. Germline loops: CDR1 SGDLS, CDR2 YYNGEE. The CDR3 loop is CASSVERDKASDTQYF. CDR3 nucleotides: TGTGCCAGCAGCGTAGAAAGGGACAAGGCGTCAGATACGCAGTATTTT. The full variable domain, rest sourced from reference TRBV9 and TRBJ2-3, is DSGVTQTPKHLITATGQRVTLRCSPRSGDLSVYWYQQSLDQGLQFLIQYYNGEERAKGNILERFSAQQFPDLHSELNLSSLELGDSALYFCASSVERDKASDTQYFGPGTRLTVL.

The genes are TRBV19 and TRBJ1-2, with D perhaps TRBD1 (5 bases). The germline CDR1 and CDR2 sequences are LNHDA and SQIVND (reference sequence). Trimming stripped 5 bases from V and 2 bases from J, with 24 bases between. CDR3 length equals 18 residues. The CDR3: CASSPYDRTPLRNYGYTF. As DNA, the CDR3 is TGTGCCAGTAGTCCATACGACAGAACGCCCTTGAGAAACTATGGCTACACCTTC.

The chain couples TRBV7-2 to TRBJ2-2, with 8 bases that match TRBD1. J gave up 7 bases and V 4 bases, and 5 bases lay outside the gene matches. Germline V gene data show CDR1 as SGHTA and CDR2 as FQGNSA. The CDR3 totals 14 residues. CDR3 bases: TGTGCCAGCAGCTCCCAGGGGGCCGTCGGGGAGCTGTTTTTT. Encoded protein: CASSSQGAVGELFF.

The chain joins TRBV19 to TRBJ2-2, with D possibly being TRBD2 (5 bases). Germline V gene sequence: CDR1 LNHDA, CDR2 SQIVND (reference sequence). CDR3 length: 12 residues. V lost 7 bases to trimming and J lost 7 bases, with 10 bases between them. The CDR3 DNA reads TGTGCCAGTACCCCCGGGATCGGGGAGCTGTTTTTT. Protein: CASTPGIGELFF.

V and J are TRBV10-3 and TRBJ2-1; TRBD1 matches 8 bases. V lost 5 bases and J lost 7; bases outside the gene matches: 1. The CDR3 length is 12 residues. Per the germline V gene, CDR1 is ENHRY and CDR2 is SYGVKD. Here the CDR3 DNA reads TGTGCCATCAGTCGACAGGGGAATGAGCAGTTCTTC. This encodes CAISRQGNEQFF.

The chain joins TRBV2 to TRBJ1-1, with 8 bases lining up with TRBD1. The germline V gene has CDR1 SNHLY and CDR2 FYNNEI. The V segment lost 3 bases and the J segment 5 bases; nucleotides outside the gene matches: 8. The CDR3 has 15 residues. CDR3 loop: CASSEGIQGGTEAFF. CDR3 coding DNA: TGTGCCAGCAGTGAGGGAATACAGGGGGGGACTGAAGCTTTCTTT.

The gene calls are TRBV3-1 (or the pseudogene TRBV3-2) and TRBJ2-7, with 10 bases identical to TRBD1. Losses at the gene ends were 6 bases for V and 7 bases for J; bases not matched to a gene: 15. Germline V lookup: CDR1 LGHDT, CDR2 YNNKEL (reference sequence). The CDR3 has 16 amino acids. CDR3 nucleotide sequence: TGTGCCAGCAGTCTTCACTCCGGGACAGGGGCTCAAGAGCAGTACTTC. Translated, it gives CASSLHSGTGAQEQYF.

Worth noting for this clone: The junction departs from germline at one end; a sequencing error may be responsible. V usage is TRBV7-8 and J usage is TRBJ1-1; weak D call: TRBD1 (5 bases). Per the germline V gene, CDR1 is SGHVS and CDR2 is FQNEAQ. This CDR3 has 13 residues. The CDR3 DNA reads TGTGCCAGCACCTTAAGGGGTGACACTGAAGCTTTCTTT. It specifies CASTLRGDTEAFF.

Remarks on this clone: Distinct nucleotide sequences in the sample also encode this CDR3. This chain joins TRBV5-4 and TRBJ1-2; TRBD1 matches 11 bases. Trimming removed 4 bases from V and 8 bases from J; junction bases left unmatched: 4. Germline V lookup: CDR1 SGHNT, CDR2 YYREEE (reference sequence). This CDR3 has 13 residues. The CDR3 region is CASSGTGGKGYTF. The CDR3 DNA reads TGTGCCAGCAGCGGGACAGGGGGGAAAGGCTACACCTTC.

The rearrangement joins TRBV7-9 to TRBJ1-3, with TRBD1 matching 7 bases. Germline V gives CDR1 SEHNR, CDR2 FQNEAQ (reference sequence). V was clipped by 3 bases and J by 3 bases; unmatched bases: 8. The CDR3 spans 16 residues. The CDR3 bases are TGTGCCAGCAGCTTTTCGAGACAGGGTAGTGGAAACACCATATATTTT. Translated, it gives CASSFSRQGSGNTIYF.

The rearrangement links TRBV3-1 (or the pseudogene TRBV3-2) to TRBJ2-1, with a weak D call TRBD1 (5 bases). CDR1 and CDR2 from the germline V gene are LGHDT and YNNKEL (reference sequence). V lost 0 bases, J lost 15 bases, and 12 bases lay in between. The CDR3 has 12 amino acids. CDR3 in DNA: TGTGCCAGCAGCCAAGAGAATAGGGGATTGTTCTTC. Its protein is CASSQENRGLFF.

CDR3 amino acids: CASSPSGRGASNEQFF. In nucleotides, the CDR3 is TGTGCCAGCAGCCCCAGCGGGAGGGGCGCCTCCAATGAGCAGTTCTTC. The genes are TRBV7-8 and TRBJ2-1; 10 positions agree with TRBD2. The CDR3 consists of 16 residues. Germline-derived CDR1 and CDR2 are SGHVS and FQNEAQ. V dropped 5 bases and J dropped 6; count of bases not matched to a gene: 10.

The J gene is TRBJ2-1, the V gene TRBV7-9, with a weak D call TRBD2 (5 bases). The CDR3 is 16 amino acids. The germline gives CDR1 SEHNR, CDR2 FQNEAQ (reference sequence). Trimming removed 3 bases at V and 2 bases at J, with 14 bases between. CDR3 DNA: TGTGCCAGCAGCTTGTCCGGACTTGCAACCTACAATGAGCAGTTCTTC. Amino acids: CASSLSGLATYNEQFF.

The V gene is TRBV30, the J gene TRBJ1-5; possible D gene TRBD1, 6 bases. Trimming removed 2 bases at V and 4 bases at J, with 12 bases between. The length of the CDR3 is 14 residues. The germline V gene encodes CDR1 GTSNPN and CDR2 SVGIG (reference sequence). Written as DNA, the CDR3 is TGTGCCTGGAGTAGAAGTAGGGGGAATCAGCCCCAGCATTTT. Translating gives CAWSRSRGNQPQHF.